These 14 T cell receptor beta chains were all obtained from the same sample, sequenced in a study of T cells in localized non-small cell lung cancer. Libraries were prepared by immunoSEQ multiplex PCR; TCRdb keeps only in-frame clonotypes and omits some of them. The sample carries about 5,100 clones, 45% recorded once. This specimen was lung tumor tissue, taken before any cancer treatment. These TCRs come from a man aged 40 to 69 with stage I lung adenocarcinoma.

This clone was seen more than once but under ten times. J is TRBJ1-1 and V is TRBV19, with a possible D match to TRBD1 (5 bases). CDR3 length equals 15 residues. Deletions cut 6 bases from V and 1 base from J, with 15 bases between. Per the germline V gene, CDR1 is LNHDA and CDR2 is SQIVND (reference sequence). CDR3 in amino acids: CASRTGAARNTEAFF. The CDR3 coding sequence is TGTGCCAGTAGGACCGGGGCAGCAAGGAACACTGAAGCTTTCTTT.

This chain joins TRBV28 and TRBJ1-1; D gene ambiguous. The CDR3 contains 14 residues. Germline-derived CDR1 and CDR2 are MDHEN and SYDVKM. With 2 bases removed from V and 7 bases from J, the gap between germline ends came to 14 bases. The CDR3 spells CASSLHSGYIEAFF. CDR3 in DNA: TGTGCCAGCAGTTTACATAGTGGTTATATTGAAGCTTTCTTT.

This chain links TRBV15 with TRBJ2-5; 8 bases agree with TRBD2. The CDR3 is 15 amino acids. Germline V CDR1 and CDR2: LNHNV, YYDKDF (reference sequence). The junction had 3 bases not matched to a gene; V was cut back by 2 bases and J by 1 base. Written as DNA, the CDR3 is TGTGCCACCAGCAGACGGGGGGGGATCCAAGAGACCCAGTACTTC. Its translation is CATSRRGGIQETQYF. The whole variable domain, filled in from reference TRBV15 and TRBJ2-5, reads DAMVIQNPRYQVTQFGKPVTLSCSQTLNHNVMYWYQQKSSQAPKLLFHYYDKDFNNEADTPDNFQSRRPNTSFCFLDIRSPGLGDTAMYLCATSRRGGIQETQYFGPGTRLLVL.

The J gene is TRBJ2-1, the V gene TRBV11-3; maybe TRBD2 (6 bases). V gave up 0 bases and J gave up 9 bases, with 12 bases separating them. Per germline, CDR1 SGHNT and CDR2 YENEEA. The CDR3 totals 14 residues. CDR3 DNA sequence: TGTGCCAGCAGCTTAGATTCGGGGGATATTGAGCAGTTCTTC. Amino acids: CASSLDSGDIEQFF. Full variable domain (rest looked up from reference TRBV11-3 and TRBJ2-1): EAGVVQSPRYKIIEKKQPVAFWCNPISGHNTLYWYLQNLGQGPELLIRYENEEAVDDSQLPKDRFSAERLKGVDSTLKIQPAELGDSAVYLCASSLDSGDIEQFFGPGTRLTVL.

The V call is TRBV19, the J call TRBJ2-1, with D possibly being TRBD2 (6 bases). Germline assignment: CDR1 LNHDA and CDR2 SQIVND (reference sequence). Trimming took off 5 bases at V and 3 bases at J, with 11 bases between the two ends. This CDR3 is 14 amino acids long. Written as DNA, the CDR3 is TGTGCCAGTAGTCTCCGGGGGAGCTACAATGAGCAGTTCTTC. It is translated as CASSLRGSYNEQFF.

This chain connects TRBV30 to TRBJ1-2, with D maybe TRBD1 (5 bases). This CDR3 has 12 amino acids. Trimming left V 0 bases short and J 7 bases short, with 9 bases between. The germline CDR1 and CDR2 sequences are GTSNPN and SVGIG (reference sequence). The CDR3 is CAWSVGGVGYTF. CDR3 in DNA: TGTGCCTGGAGTGTGGGAGGGGTTGGCTACACCTTC.

This clone was counted between two and nine times. This rearrangement joins TRBV9 to TRBJ2-5, with D possibly being TRBD2 (6 bases). The CDR3 covers 15 residues. Per the germline V gene, CDR1 is SGDLS and CDR2 is YYNGEE. Trimming removed 4 bases at V and 2 bases at J, with 15 bases between. Written as DNA, the CDR3 is TGTGCCAGCAGCCAGACGGGACTTCTTCAAGAGACCCAGTACTTC. This codes for CASSQTGLLQETQYF.

This clone qualifies as medium-sized (0.01 to 0.1%). The chain is built from TRBV11-3 and TRBJ1-2; weak D call: TRBD1 (6 bases). CDR1 is SGHNT, CDR2 YENEEA, per germline. The ends were cut back, 5 bases at V and 4 bases at J, with 20 bases in the middle. The CDR3 is made up of 16 amino acids. As DNA, the CDR3 is TGTGCCAGCAGCGAAGAAGAGGGGGGAACTAGCTATGGCTACACCTTC. It codes for CASSEEEGGTSYGYTF.

This clone was seen a handful of times. The chain couples TRBV30 to TRBJ2-7, with D possibly called TRBD1 or TRBD2 (5 bases each). The V gene's germline CDR1 is GTSNPN and CDR2 SVGIG (reference sequence). The CDR3 consists of 17 residues. The ends were cut back, 2 bases at V and 0 bases at J, with 20 bases in the middle. The CDR3 is CAWSPTIGDGFSYEQYF. CDR3 bases: TGTGCCTGGAGTCCGACTATAGGGGACGGATTCTCCTACGAGCAGTACTTC.

This clone was seen once. The chain is built from TRBV28 and TRBJ2-7; 10 positions match TRBD2. Germline loops: CDR1 MDHEN, CDR2 SYDVKM. The CDR3 has 17 residues. Germline trimming cut 4 bases from V and 2 bases from J; bases unmatched to any gene: 11. The CDR3 nucleotides read TGTGCCAGCAGTTCCGGTTCGGCTAGCGGGAGCCCCTACGAGCAGTACTTC. Translated: CASSSGSASGSPYEQYF.

Here the CDR3 DNA reads TGTGCCAGCTCACCACTTCCAGGGGGCGAGCAGTACTTC. It is translated as CASSPLPGGEQYF. The chain joins TRBV18 to TRBJ2-7, with 7 bases lining up with TRBD1. The CDR3 totals 13 residues. Germline V gives CDR1 KGHSH, CDR2 LQKENI. Trimming took 1 base from V and 6 from J; bases not matched to a gene: 3.

V usage is TRBV18 and J usage is TRBJ2-7; 7 bases agree with TRBD2. Trimming cost V 3 bases and J 6 bases; bases outside gene matches: 5. The germline CDR1 and CDR2 sequences are KGHSH and LQKENI. The CDR3 is 13 amino acids. The DNA of the CDR3 is TGTGCCAGCTCACCTGCGGGGGTCGGCGAGCAGTACTTC. Its translation is CASSPAGVGEQYF. The full variable domain, completed using reference TRBV18 and TRBJ2-7, is NAGVMQNPRHLVRRRGQEARLRCSPMKGHSHVYWYRQLPEEGLKFMVYLQKENIIDESGMPKERFSAEFPKEGPSILRIQQVVRGDSAAYFCASSPAGVGEQYFGPGTRLTVT.

This clone is medium-sized. The chain has TRBV15 and TRBJ1-3, with D uncertain. Trimming stripped 8 bases from V and 0 bases from J, with 11 bases between. The CDR3 length is 14 residues. In germline, CDR1 is LNHNV, CDR2 YYDKDF (reference sequence). The CDR3 coding sequence is TGTGCCACCGCCGCTGGAGGCTCTGGAAACACCATATATTTT. This gives the protein CATAAGGSGNTIYF. Using reference TRBV15 and TRBJ1-3 for the parts outside the CDR3, the full variable domain is DAMVIQNPRYQVTQFGKPVTLSCSQTLNHNVMYWYQQKSSQAPKLLFHYYDKDFNNEADTPDNFQSRRPNTSFCFLDIRSPGLGDTAMYLCATAAGGSGNTIYFGEGSWLTVV.

The chain couples TRBV19 to TRBJ2-1; unclear D gene. In germline, CDR1 is LNHDA, CDR2 SQIVND (reference sequence). Trimming took 3 bases from V and 7 from J, leaving 7 bases between them. This CDR3 is built from 12 residues. The CDR3, as DNA: TGTGCCAGTAGTATTATGGCTAATGAGCAGTTCTTC. Protein sequence: CASSIMANEQFF.